This TCR beta chain originates from a study of T cells in localized non-small cell lung cancer. Points on this clone: No antigen is known for it.

CDR3 length: 13 amino acids. The germline V gene encodes CDR1 SGHTA and CDR2 FQGNSA. The V gene end was trimmed by 5 bases and the J gene end by 8 bases; junction bases not matched to a gene: 4. Study results and caveats: Uninvolved adjacent lung had more T cell clonality than any other tissue, topping tumor. Longer overall survival was linked to higher blood T cell density.

TCRdb keeps only in-frame clones here, not all; method: immunoSEQ multiplex PCR. The table has about 2,000 clones, roughly 24% seen once. Sequenced here: lung tumor tissue, sampled before any cancer treatment. The clonotype comes from a female donor over 55 with stage II lung adenocarcinoma. The gene calls are TRBV7-2 and TRBJ1-4; TRBD1 matches 8 bases. CDR3 nucleotides: TGTGCCAGCAGCCCAGGGGGCAGGGAAAAACTGTTTTTT. Translation gives CASSPGGREKLFF.